This TCR beta chain was identified in a study of blood T cell repertoires in COVID-19 (dated by TCRdb to 2019 to 2021). In terms of the full investigation: Samples covering the acute and convalescent phases of COVID-19 were provided by collaborators in the United States, Italy and Spain. The material from the prospective study consisted of cDNA or gDNA derived from T cells, B-cell-depleted T cells, or PBMCs. Deeply sampled blood TCRbeta repertoires from subjects exposed to, actively infected with, or recovered from COVID-19 were included in the dataset. The repertoires were released in a freely available public database meant as a resource for research on the immune response to SARS-CoV-2. Samples came from the ongoing ImmuneRACE study (first 160 participants) plus 1,254 subjects from 6 global collaborators. Sample metadata almost always included a de-identified subject ID, COVID-19 status, age in years and sex. Where available, HLA class I and class II types were taken from metadata supplied by the sample provider and were not determined by assay-based typing. Overall study outcomes, separate from this receptor: How much clinical and demographic metadata was included differed by source and by participant, and the metadata was provided uncurated.

Enrolling through a virtual design, the prospective study's participants ranged in age from roughly 18 to 95 years and lived across more than 20 United States geographic areas. In the prospective study, participants were assigned to cohorts based on the clinical history participants reported in a screening survey and a study questionnaire. Exposed participants were defined as having been in contact with someone with a PCR-confirmed or clinician-diagnosed COVID-19 case within 2 weeks of study entry. In the prospective study, mobile phlebotomists collected whole blood, serum and a nasopharyngeal or oropharyngeal swab from each participant. Prospective study participants could optionally give additional blood draws and questionnaires over an approximately two-month period. Before DNA extraction, prospective study blood samples were shipped either frozen or at room temperature. A note on this clone: What this receptor recognizes is not known. A junction end diverges from the germline sequence, so it may reflect a read error.

From cysteine to phenylalanine, the CDR3 is 14 amino acids long. This entry keeps only the CDR3 DNA: 42 bases, framed from base 1. Reading the germline V gene gives CDR1 SGHVS and CDR2 FNYEAQ. The immunoSEQ Assay, a bias-controlled multiplex PCR, was used to amplify TCRbeta CDR3 regions from genomic DNA. The authors' analysis ran thus. Nucleated cell counts per sample were estimated from amplification of reference gene primers within the assay. To quantify the absolute abundance of each unique TCRbeta CDR3 rearrangement, sequence reads were collapsed and filtered. For each sample, productive Simpson clonality was calculated as the square root of Simpson's diversity index over productive rearrangements. TCRdb holds this immuneACCESS table with in-frame rearrangements only. Some clones are missing; in checked studies, unresolved V genes explain under half, and the rest has no known cause. D and trimming come from the DNA, and the V and J calls and clone size come from that table. The sample yields around 330,000 clones; 85% were counted once. The ten largest clonotypes hold 1.5% to 2% of the sample.

Specimen: PBMCs or T cells enriched from blood (not recorded which). The TCR comes from a woman aged 25 to 39 who had been exposed to COVID-19. The V and J segments used are TRBV7-6 and TRBJ2-1; the D gene cannot be resolved reliably. CDR3 region: CVSSLSRVYNEQFF. The nucleotides are TGTGTCAGCAGCTTATCCCGCGTGTACAATGAGCAGTTCTTC.